The rows below give T cell receptor beta chains drawn from one sample of a study of blood T cell repertoires in COVID-19. Generated by immunoSEQ multiplex PCR, the TCRdb table keeps only in-frame clones and is missing some. Of hundreds of thousands of clones in the sample, 80% to 90% are singletons; the top ten hold 2.2%. Material for sequencing was PBMCs or T cells enriched from blood (not recorded which). The receptor source for this set is a man aged 30 to 39 who had recovered from COVID-19. CDR3s include the opening cysteine and the closing phenylalanine or tryptophan. The order of the fields is J gene, clone size, V gene, D gene, CDR3 protein, CDR3 DNA. A D gene is named only where the DNA matches it firmly. Expanded clones get a size class; other rows say once, few or many, or leave the size out.

>TRBJ2-3|.|TRBV4-3|.
CASSQLGGGPTDTQYF
TGCGCCAGCAGCCAATTGGGAGGGGGACCCACAGATACGCAGTATTTT
>TRBJ1-4|.|TRBV2|TRBD1
CASRNGQGIPNEKLFF
TGTGCCAGCAGAAATGGACAGGGAATTCCTAATGAAAAACTGTTTTTT
>TRBJ1-1|.|TRBV29-1|TRBD1
CSVLGIGGRDTEAFF
TGCAGCGTGCTCGGAATAGGGGGCCGGGACACTGAAGCTTTCTTT
>TRBJ2-3|.|TRBV10-3|TRBD1
CAISPGQSTDTQYF
TGTGCCATCAGCCCGGGACAGAGCACAGATACGCAGTATTTT
>TRBJ1-4|.|TRBV5-1|TRBD1
CASSWTGGGEKLFF
TGCGCCAGCAGCTGGACAGGGGGAGGAGAAAAACTGTTTTTT
>TRBJ2-5|.|TRBV29-1|TRBD2
CSVNPSGETQYF
TGCAGCGTAAATCCTAGCGGGGAGACCCAGTACTTC
>TRBJ1-5|.|TRBV6-2/TRBV6-3|.
CASSHRNWGAQHF
TGTGCCAGCAGTCATAGGAATTGGGGGGCCCAGCATTTT
>TRBJ1-1|.|TRBV29-1|.
CSVGFAGRVGTEAFF
TGCAGCGTTGGTTTTGCTGGGAGGGTTGGCACTGAAGCTTTCTTT
>TRBJ1-2|.|TRBV5-4|.
CASSLEGVYGYTF
TGTGCCAGCAGCTTGGAGGGGGTCTATGGCTACACCTTC
>TRBJ1-2|.|TRBV5-5|TRBD1
CASSASFDRGPGYTF
TGTGCCAGCAGCGCTTCCTTCGACAGGGGGCCAGGCTACACCTTC
>TRBJ1-2|.|TRBV11-2|.
CASSLGGEYGYTF
TGTGCCAGCAGCTTAGGGGGGGAATATGGCTACACCTTC
>TRBJ2-3|.|TRBV7-3|TRBD2
CASSLYFAGGRADTQYF
TGTGCCAGCAGCTTATACTTTGCGGGGGGGCGAGCAGATACGCAGTATTTT
>TRBJ1-1|.|TRBV5-1|.
CASSREGGASEAFF
TGCGCCAGCAGCAGGGAAGGGGGGGCCTCGGAAGCTTTCTTT
>TRBJ2-5|.|TRBV30|.
CAWSVGRTQYF
TGTGCCTGGAGTGTCGGGAGGACCCAGTACTTC
>TRBJ2-1|.|TRBV9|TRBD2
CASSVDRSSGSYNEQFF
TGTGCCAGCAGCGTAGATCGGTCTAGCGGGTCCTACAATGAGCAGTTCTTC
>TRBJ1-3|.|TRBV25-1|.
CASSPGTPVSGNTIYF
TGTGCCAGCAGTCCAGGGACACCAGTCTCTGGAAACACCATATATTTT
>TRBJ2-3|.|TRBV3-1/TRBV3-2|TRBD2
CASSPHSGGSTDTQYF
TGTGCCAGCAGCCCACATAGCGGGGGAAGCACAGATACGCAGTATTTT
>TRBJ1-5|.|TRBV7-2|.
CASSLGGGVGQPQHF
TGTGCCAGCAGCTTAGGGGGAGGTGTGGGTCAGCCCCAGCATTTT
>TRBJ2-1|.|TRBV18|.
CASSPSGRDNEQFF
TGTGCCAGCTCACCGTCCGGGAGAGACAATGAGCAGTTCTTC
>TRBJ2-2|many|TRBV7-9|.
CAGTVTGSNTGELFF
TGTGCCGGCACCGTTACAGGGTCGAACACCGGGGAGCTGTTTTTT
>TRBJ2-5|.|TRBV9|TRBD1
CASSVGSGGTQETQYF
TGTGCCAGCAGCGTAGGTTCAGGGGGCACGCAAGAGACCCAGTACTTC
>TRBJ1-1|.|TRBV2|.
CASRGSDRPPEAFF
TGTGCCAGCAGAGGGTCCGACAGGCCCCCTGAAGCTTTCTTT
>TRBJ1-2|once|TRBV11-2|.
CASSVNRGYTF
TGTGCCAGCAGCGTAAATCGTGGCTACACCTTC
>TRBJ2-7|.|TRBV19|.
CASSISRGYEQYF
TGTGCCAGTAGTATTTCCCGGGGCTACGAGCAGTACTTC
>TRBJ2-6|.|TRBV7-9|TRBD1
CASSLVYRGRGGANVLTF
TGTGCCAGCAGCTTAGTATACAGGGGGCGCGGTGGGGCCAACGTCCTGACTTTC
>TRBJ1-4|.|TRBV9|TRBD1
CASSVGGTANEKLFF
TGTGCCAGCAGCGTAGGAGGGACAGCCAATGAAAAACTGTTTTTT
>TRBJ1-6|.|TRBV27|.
CASSFRNSPLHF
TGTGCCAGCAGTTTCAGGAATTCACCCCTCCACTTT
>TRBJ2-1|few|TRBV7-9|.
CASSYWPGGTYNEQFF
TGTGCCAGCAGCTATTGGCCCGGGGGAACCTACAATGAGCAGTTCTTC
>TRBJ1-1|few|TRBV12-3/TRBV12-4|.
CASNRSPNTEAFF
TGTGCCAGCAACCGGAGCCCGAACACTGAAGCTTTCTTT
>TRBJ1-4|once|TRBV5-8|.
CASSLVVGALLNEKLFF
TGTGCCAGCAGCTTGGTGGTGGGGGCACTACTAAATGAAAAACTGTTTTTT
>TRBJ2-3|.|TRBV11-3|TRBD2
CASSEVSGGVTDTQYF
TGTGCCAGCAGCGAGGTTAGCGGGGGCGTCACAGATACGCAGTATTTT
>TRBJ1-1|.|TRBV5-1|TRBD1
CASSPGQGNTEAFF
TGCGCCAGCAGCCCGGGACAGGGGAACACTGAAGCTTTCTTT
>TRBJ2-3|few|TRBV24-1|TRBD2
CATSDTRRRGGLVATDTQYF
TGTGCCACCAGTGATACCCGCCGGCGGGGGGGCCTCGTTGCCACAGATACGCAGTATTTT
>TRBJ1-5|.|TRBV6-5|.
CASRLDINQPQHF
TGTGCCAGCCGGTTAGACATAAATCAGCCCCAGCATTTT
>TRBJ2-3|.|TRBV6-5|.
CASSYSQLDTQYF
TGTGCCAGCAGTTACTCGCAGTTGGATACGCAGTATTTT